These T cell receptor beta chains were read from a single sample in a study of regulatory T cells in long-lasting Graves disease. TCRdb analysed the multiplex PCR reads with MiXCR anew, one entry per CDR3 protein. Among about 470,000 distinct CDR3 sequences listed, under 15% were seen once. These same data were also listed under a study on T cells in Graves' hyperthyroidism and ophthalmopathy.

The material sequenced was peripheral blood mononuclear cells (PBMCs), taken at new diagnosis, from a patient treated with antithyroid drugs. Every receptor here comes from a woman in her 30s with Graves disease. The CDR3 runs from the conserved cysteine through the conserved F or W. A D gene is named only where the DNA matches it firmly. Only some rows state a clone size, as once, few, many or a class for expanded clones.

>TRBJ2-5|TRBD1|.|TRBV29-1
TGCAGCGTTGGGACAGGGGTCACTGAGACCCAGTACTTC
CSVGTGVTETQYF
>TRBJ2-1|TRBD2|many|TRBV11-2
TGTGCCAGCAGCTCCGGACTAGCCCTTCCCAATGAGCAGTTCTTC
CASSSGLALPNEQFF
>TRBJ2-1|.|many|TRBV28
TGTGCCAGCAGTTTGGACAAGTTCTTC
CASSLDKFF
>TRBJ2-1|.|once|TRBV2
TGTGCCAGCACCCGGGGCACCGGCGATGAGCAGTTCTTC
CASTRGTGDEQFF
>TRBJ2-7|TRBD2|many|TRBV3-1
TGTGCCAGCAGCCAAAGGTCTAGCGGGAATAACTACGAGCAGTACTTC
CASSQRSSGNNYEQYF
>TRBJ2-1|.|.|TRBV29-1
TGCAGCGTCTTCGCAGGTCTCCGATTTTACAATGAGCAGTTCTTC
CSVFAGLRFYNEQFF
>TRBJ1-1|.|many|TRBV18
TGTGCCAGCTCACCACCCGGAATTGACACTGAAGCTTTCTTT
CASSPPGIDTEAFF
>TRBJ2-6|TRBD1|few|TRBV27
TGTGCCAGCAGTTTCTCGTTCAGGGGGCCTGGGGCCAACGTCCTGACTTTC
CASSFSFRGPGANVLTF
>TRBJ2-1|.|few|TRBV24-1
TGTGCCACCAGTATAATGGGAGATTCGTACAATGAGCAGTTCTTC
CATSIMGDSYNEQFF
>TRBJ2-1|.|few|TRBV12-3/TRBV12-4
TGTGCCAGCAGTTTCCGTGGTCAGCTAGCGCTATCCTACAATGAGCAGTTCTTC
CASSFRGQLALSYNEQFF
>TRBJ1-4|.|many|TRBV5-6
TGTGCCAGCAGCTTGGTGGCAGCCCCTAATGAAAAACTGTTTTTT
CASSLVAAPNEKLFF
>TRBJ1-5|TRBD1|many|TRBV27
TGTGCCAGCAGTTTCCTGGGACAGAGGAATCAGCCCCAGCATTTT
CASSFLGQRNQPQHF
>TRBJ2-1|TRBD2|many|TRBV27
TGTGCCAGCAGCCTCACGATCCCGGGACTAGCGGGATACAATGAGCAGTTCTTC
CASSLTIPGLAGYNEQFF
>TRBJ2-7|TRBD1|.|TRBV15
TGTGCCACCAGCAAACACCGGGACAGGGGGCACGAGCAGTACTTC
CATSKHRDRGHEQYF
>TRBJ2-1|TRBD1|.|TRBV5-1
TGCGCCAGCCTTAACCCGGGACAGGAGCAGTTCTTC
CASLNPGQEQFF
>TRBJ2-1|TRBD1|many|TRBV12-3/TRBV12-4
TGTGCCAGCAGTTTAGGACAGGGGAACAATGAGCAGTTCTTC
CASSLGQGNNEQFF
>TRBJ2-1|TRBD2|many|TRBV20-1
TGCAGTGCTAGGCCACTAGCGGGAGCGGGGTCCTACAATGAGCAGTTCTTC
CSARPLAGAGSYNEQFF
>TRBJ2-7|.|many|TRBV11-1
TGTGCCAGCAGCTTCGGTACAGCGAGACTCAGCTACGAGCAGTACTTC
CASSFGTARLSYEQYF
>TRBJ2-5|TRBD2|many|TRBV18
TGTGCCGGCTCACCTGTGGGTGGACTAGGAGTTTGGCAAGAGACCCAGTACTTC
CAGSPVGGLGVWQETQYF
>TRBJ2-7|.|many|TRBV28
TGTGCCAGCAGTTTCTGGAGCTACGAGCAGTACTTC
CASSFWSYEQYF
>TRBJ2-1|.|.|TRBV11-2
TGTGCCAGCAGCTTAGGTAATACTAACAATGAGCAGTTCTTC
CASSLGNTNNEQFF
>TRBJ2-1|TRBD2|few|TRBV27
TGTGCCAGCAGTGGGGCTAGCGGGAGGCCGTGCAATGAGCAGTTCTTC
CASSGASGRPCNEQFF
>TRBJ1-1|.|many|TRBV20-1
TGCAGCCTTAAAGCGGACACTGAAGCTTTCTTT
CSLKADTEAFF
>TRBJ2-5|TRBD1|many|TRBV25-1
TGTGCCAGCAGTGAATCATCCCGGACAGGGGACTTAGAGACCCAGTACTTC
CASSESSRTGDLETQYF
>TRBJ2-1|.|.|TRBV30
TGTGCCTGCGGATTCGGGAGAGATGAGCAGTTCTTC
CACGFGRDEQFF
>TRBJ1-6|.|many|TRBV6-5
TGTGCCAGCAGTTTCCAACAGGGTGGAGGCAGGTCACCCCTCCACTTT
CASSFQQGGGRSPLHF
>TRBJ2-5|.|many|TRBV12-3/TRBV12-4
TGTGCCACCGGTTTAGGAGAGACCCAGTACTTC
CATGLGETQYF
>TRBJ2-3|TRBD2|few|TRBV7-2
TGTGCCAGCAGCTCCTCCCAGCGGGGGGCAGATACGCAGTATTTT
CASSSSQRGADTQYF
>TRBJ2-3|TRBD2|many|TRBV12-3/TRBV12-4
TGTGCCAGCAGTCTCTCGGGAGGGCCGGACACAGATACGCAGTATTTT
CASSLSGGPDTDTQYF
>TRBJ1-2|.|many|TRBV20-1
TGCAGTTCCTACAGGGCCTTAGCTAACTATGGCTACACCTTC
CSSYRALANYGYTF
>TRBJ1-1|.|many|TRBV18
TGTGCCAGCAGTCCCGAGGGGGGTGGCACTGAAGCTTTCTTT
CASSPEGGGTEAFF
>TRBJ1-1|.|many|TRBV4-1
TGCGCCAGCAGCCCCAGGGGCACCCGAGAGGCTGAAGCTTTCTTT
CASSPRGTREAEAFF
>TRBJ2-3|.|.|TRBV12-3/TRBV12-4
TGTGCCAGCAGTTTGGCTAGCGCAGATACGCAGTATTTT
CASSLASADTQYF
>TRBJ2-7|TRBD1|many|TRBV13
TGTGCCAGCAGCGGAACCTACCGGGACAGGGAAGACGAGCAGTACTTC
CASSGTYRDREDEQYF
>TRBJ2-7|TRBD2|few|TRBV3-1
TGTGCCAGCAGCCAAGGGTCCGGGGGGGGGTCCTACGAGCAGTACTTC
CASSQGSGGGSYEQYF
>TRBJ2-2|.|few|TRBV3-1
TGTGCCAGCAGCCCCCGGCTGGCACCCAACACCGGGGAGCTGTTTTTT
CASSPRLAPNTGELFF
>TRBJ2-3|TRBD2|few|TRBV3-1
TGTGCCAGCAGCCAGACTAGCGGGAGCACAGATACGCAGTATTTT
CASSQTSGSTDTQYF
>TRBJ2-2|.|.|TRBV4-1
TGCGCCAGCAGCCAAATCGGGACGAACACCGGGGAGCTGTTTTTT
CASSQIGTNTGELFF
>TRBJ1-4|.|.|TRBV7-9
TGTGCCAGCAGCGCCGACAGGATCACTAATGAAAAACTGTTTTTT
CASSADRITNEKLFF
>TRBJ2-7|.|many|TRBV19
TGTGCCACCAGGGGCGGGACCTACGAGCAGTACTTC
CATRGGTYEQYF
>TRBJ2-7|TRBD1|.|TRBV27
TGTGCCAGCAGGCAAGGACAGGGAAATCGCTACGAGCAGTACTTC
CASRQGQGNRYEQYF
>TRBJ1-1|.|few|TRBV29-1
TGCAGCGGCTTTAACAGGGTGGAAGCTGAAGCTTTCTTT
CSGFNRVEAEAFF
>TRBJ2-2|TRBD2|many|TRBV5-1
TGCGCCAGCAGCTTCGCGGTAGCGGGAGCTGTGGCCACCGGGGAGCTGTTTTTT
CASSFAVAGAVATGELFF
>TRBJ2-7|.|.|TRBV28
TGTGCCAGCAGACTCGGGACTTCCGAGCAGTACTTC
CASRLGTSEQYF
>TRBJ2-7|.|many|TRBV12-3/TRBV12-4
TGTGCCAGCAGTTTAAAGGGGACGGGACTCAACTACGAGCAGTACTTC
CASSLKGTGLNYEQYF
>TRBJ1-5|.|many|TRBV18
TGTGCCAGCTCACCAGATGCCTTGACGGGGCTCCATCAGCCCCAGCATTTT
CASSPDALTGLHQPQHF
>TRBJ2-4|.|many|TRBV11-1
TGTGCCAGCAGTCGCACAGGGTCCAGGACCAAAAACATTCAGTACTTC
CASSRTGSRTKNIQYF